This paragraph reports one T cell receptor beta chain. This clone's antigen is unknown. The data were taken from a study of cytomegalovirus exposure and HLA in healthy donors (TCRdb year 2017). At the level of the whole study: An earlier analysis of roughly 500 of the donors reported 276 Gb of sequence data and 117 million unique TCR beta sequences obtained from about 200 million T cells. The number of typed donors differed by locus: about 620-640 for A, B, C, DRB1 and DQB1; some 500 for DQA1; about 600 for DPA1; and about 470 for DPB1. The study combined high-throughput TCR immunosequencing, statistical association of individual TCRs with disease status, and machine learning to predict cytomegalovirus infection status. A separate validation cohort of approximately 130 different subjects was used in addition to the roughly 700-subject first cohort. Among roughly 370 genotyped donors of the cohort, an average of approximately 230,000 unique TCR beta nucleotide sequences were sequenced per donor, roughly a sixth of them non-productive. In a later genetic analysis, genome-wide SNP genotypes for 398 of the 666 donors were used, and that subset was treated as a discovery cohort. Every discovery cohort repertoire had been produced on one sequencing platform. The aim of the study was to test whether cataloging public T cell receptors could identify signatures of past pathogen exposure. Rather than using new phenotypic data, the later analysis identified candidate immune exposures from TCR beta sequences and from how often those sequences occurred across donors. The study used immunosequencing to profile the T cell repertoires of 666 subjects and linked those repertoires to cytomegalovirus serostatus. HLA typing covered class I and class II loci at four-digit resolution. Donor age, sex, ethnicity and CMV serostatus were compiled together with the repertoire data. In an earlier analysis of roughly 540 of the donors, high-throughput TCR beta sequencing was used to judge whether each TCR beta V gene segment behaved as functional or pseudogenic. An early release that covered about 640 HLA-typed donors contained 300 to 350 gigabases of sequencing data and 70 million to 100 million unique TCR sequences. A later analysis re-analyzed previously published TCR beta repertoires from about 730 donors and added high-resolution HLA genotyping to study TCR occurrence patterns. Four or five DR-DQ haplotypes were handled as single units for association and clustering because linkage in the cohort was strong. Of the roughly 400 genotyped donors, approximately 82% fell in the genetic ancestry cluster associated with self-reported Caucasian donors.

The germline V end is reduced by 0 bases and the J end by 2 bases; junction bases left unmatched: 6. Looking up the germline V gene yields CDR1 MGHRA and CDR2 YSYEKL. There are 16 amino acids in the CDR3, from cysteine to phenylalanine inclusive. The DNA shown is the 48-base CDR3, in frame from base 1. The library came from the immunoSEQ multiplex PCR assay. A mixture of 60 forward primers for TCR Vbeta segments and 13 reverse primers for TCR Jbeta segments was used in the multiplex PCR. The CDR3 region of rearranged TCR beta genes was amplified from genomic DNA by a multiplex PCR assay. Amplified TCR beta libraries were sequenced as 87-base-pair reads on the Illumina HiSeq System. On the authors' methods: Across the 670 or so repertoires, a later analysis counted tens of millions of unique TCR beta chains, approximately 12 million of which were shared by at least two donors. Raw reads were error-corrected and collapsed into unique sequences with a nearest-neighbor algorithm that merged closely related sequences to remove PCR and sequencing errors. CDR3 sequences were aligned to IMGT reference sequences to assign V, D and J gene segments. For a sequence to be retained, at least a six-nucleotide match to both a V gene segment and a J gene segment was required. Rearrangements were called productive when the CDR3 lacked stop codons and stayed in frame with V and J; all others were non-productive. Following IMGT convention, CDR3 was defined as the stretch from the second conserved V-encoded cysteine up to the conserved J-encoded phenylalanine. The earlier analysis of 500 to 650 of the donors excluded any sequence lacking an unambiguous match to a single V gene segment. In an earlier analysis of 587 of the donors, V segments were called functional above 56.7% productive rearrangements and were called segregating when the between-donor standard deviation exceeded 5%. A statistical classification framework was developed to diagnose cytomegalovirus status using the catalog of TCR beta chain sequences. In a later analysis, TCR nucleotide sequences were compared against IMGT/GENE-DB human TR gene sequences so that V and J genes could be assigned. A later analysis assigned CDR3 sequences and most-parsimonious VDJ recombination scenarios with the TCRdist pipeline. In a later analysis, each TCR beta chain was defined by its CDR3 amino acid sequence together with its V-gene family, and reads lacking a unique V-gene family were excluded. In a later analysis, approximately 640 highly shared, low-generation-probability nucleotide sequences were removed to address suspected cross-contamination and a sequencing artifact. A later analysis calculated a clonal expansion index for each public chain from normalized within-repertoire ranks of inferred template counts. In a later analysis, generation probabilities were computed with a VDJ recombination model fitted to out-of-frame rearrangements, and the resulting probabilities were checked against IGoR. Hypergeometric tests were used in a later analysis to score TCR-TCR, TCR-HLA and TCR-CMV co-occurrence, with a repertoire-size bias correction applied to the TCR pairs. To estimate false discovery rates, a later analysis permuted the HLA or CMV assignments 20 times. In a later analysis, co-occurring TCRs were grouped with DBSCAN, and TCRdist sequence similarity was added when clustering was performed within HLA-allele-positive subsets. Co-occurrence clustering excluded repertoires with fewer than 30,000 or more than 120,000 public chains, plus five with anomalous nucleotide sharing. The table comes from immuneACCESS by way of TCRdb, which keeps in-frame sequences with V and J called. Part of the clones is missing from these tables; in studies checked, under half for an unresolved V gene and the rest for unknown reasons. That table gives V, J and clone size, and the DNA gave D and trimming. The data table for this sample lists some 140,000 clones. Around 1.5% of the sample is held by the ten biggest clonotypes.

In total, over 600 healthy bone marrow donors made up the cohort. At the time of sampling, all cohort members were nominally healthy, though unrecorded immune exposures were likely present. The donor was CMV seronegative and belonged to the group of 352 seronegative cohort members. A peripheral blood sample was provided by each donor, and peripheral blood mononuclear cells were used for TCR beta sequencing. Genomic DNA was extracted from the blood cell samples with the Qiagen DNeasy Blood Extraction Kit. On the study overall, not on this receptor specifically: In this cohort, only TCR beta chains were sequenced, and detectable features were limited by the absence of alpha or paired-chain data. Some IMGT-functional V segments, including TRBV6-2 and TRBV6-3, could not be distinguished by the 87-base-pair reads and were therefore excluded. The classifier was reported to diagnose cytomegalovirus status with high specificity and sensitivity in both the original and validation cohorts. Strong co-occurrence of HLA alleles, especially DR and DQ, made assigning TCR associations to individual alleles difficult. A later analysis found that HLA-associated TCR beta chains were more clonally expanded and had lower generation probabilities than equally common non-associated chains. A further reported finding was that TCR beta sequences accurately predicted the HLA-A and HLA-B alleles for most subjects in the first cohort. Because HLA typing was unavailable for some donors at each locus, only the typed subset was used in association tests. Most TCR sequences were seen in very few donors, while some public TCRs were found in many individuals. A group of highly shared sequence variants was considered likely to be a technical artifact of the sequencing pipeline. In a later analysis, the rate of TCR association differed among HLA loci, with DRB1 alleles having the most associated TCRs and HLA-C alleles having the fewest. CMV serostatus was the only immune exposure information available for the cohort. According to a later analysis, most CMV-associated TCR beta chains appeared to be HLA-restricted, and the HLA associations seemed to be driven largely by CMV exposure. In a later genetic analysis, fewer N-insertions in productive TCRs were reported among donors in an Asian-associated ancestry cluster than the approximately 670-donor mean. In a later analysis, several top co-occurrence clusters were reported to appear linked to parvovirus B19, influenza, CMV and Epstein-Barr virus. Specific HLA alleles were associated with roughly 17,000 TCR beta sequences at a false discovery rate of 0.05 in a later analysis. In vitro tests confirmed that a few of the cytomegalovirus-associated TCR beta chains recognize cytomegalovirus antigens. Broadly in line with IMGT annotations, most TCR beta V segments showed up in productive rearrangements about 90% or about 30% of the time in an earlier analysis of a few hundred of the donors. The authors suggested that the approach could potentially be generalized to other disease states and immunological phenotypes. V-gene and J-gene trimming of TCR beta chains was associated with a missense DCLRE1C variant in a later genetic analysis, and the association was replicated in an independent cohort. Roughly uniform sequencing depth across donors was assumed in presence/absence analyses, although this assumption may not hold. Linkage disequilibrium might explain the correlated functional status among segregating V segments, but an unknown experimental factor could not be excluded. Because counts were too low, about 17 rarely observed V segments, including chromosome 9 orphons, were excluded from the earlier analysis of 587 of the donors. The study listed 164 TCR beta chains as associated with cytomegalovirus.

This receptor was taken from a woman in her thirties or forties in good health and CMV-seronegative. Sequenced: PBMCs. Recombination joined TRBV4-1 with TRBJ1-2, with 7 bases in between that match TRBD1. DNA sequence: TGCGCCAGCAGCCAAGATCATAACAGGGGAAACTATGGCTACACCTTC. Translated, this gives CASSQDHNRGNYGYTF.